Listed below are T cell receptor beta chains from one sample, sequenced in a study of blood T cell repertoires in COVID-19. Only in-frame clones appear in the TCRdb table, and some are missing; sequencing was by immunoSEQ multiplex PCR. The data contain about 94,000 clones, around 87% of them singletons. Sequenced input: peripheral blood. Source of these receptors: a human donor with acute or convalescent COVID-19. The donor label of this sample is uncertain. CDR3s include the opening cysteine and the closing phenylalanine or tryptophan. The D gene is left open where the match is weak. Only part of the rows carry a size: once, few, many, or a class if the clone is expanded.

V gene	clone size	D gene	J gene	CDR3 DNA	CDR3 protein
TRBV4-3	-	-	TRBJ1-3	TGCGCCAGCAGCCAAAGGGGATCGATCAGAGACACCATATATTTT	CASSQRGSIRDTIYF
TRBV5-6	-	TRBD1	TRBJ2-5	TGTGCCAGCAGCTTGACACCCGGGACAGGGAGAGAGACCCAGTACTTC	CASSLTPGTGRETQYF
TRBV2	-	TRBD1	TRBJ1-6	TGTGCCAGCAGTGAAAACCGACAGGGCGATTCACCCCTCCACTTT	CASSENRQGDSPLHF
TRBV6-5	-	-	TRBJ1-4	TGTGCCAGCAGACTCCAGAGGGAAAAACTGTTTTTT	CASRLQREKLFF
TRBV7-3	-	-	TRBJ2-2	TGTGCCAGCAGCGCCGGGACAACGAACACCGGGGAGCTGTTTTTT	CASSAGTTNTGELFF
TRBV15	-	-	TRBJ1-3	TGTGCCACCAGCAGAAACAGTGACACCATATATTTT	CATSRNSDTIYF
TRBV6-2/TRBV6-3	-	TRBD2	TRBJ2-2	TGTGCCAGCAGCCGACTAGCTGGTCCCGGGGAGCTGTTTTTT	CASSRLAGPGELFF
TRBV6-1	-	TRBD2	TRBJ2-4	TGTGCCAGCAGTGACCAAAGCGGGGACATTCAGTACTTC	CASSDQSGDIQYF
TRBV19	-	-	TRBJ1-4	TGTGCCAGTAGTCCCGTGGGCCGGCGAGGGAACCCTGGGAAACTGTTTTTT	CASSPVGRRGNPGKLFF
TRBV19	-	TRBD1	TRBJ2-3	TGTGCCAGTAGTATGACAGGGGGCTATCGCACAGATACGCAGTATTTT	CASSMTGGYRTDTQYF
TRBV30	-	-	TRBJ1-1	TGTGCCTGGAGTCCAGTGAACACTGAAGCTTTCTTT	CAWSPVNTEAFF
TRBV12-3/TRBV12-4	few	-	TRBJ1-5	TGTGCCAGCAGCCCCGCGGTGGAGCCCCAGCATTTT	CASSPAVEPQHF
TRBV30	once	-	TRBJ2-1	TGTGCCTGGAGCAGGGCGGGACAGCCGTCAACCTACAATGAGCAGTTCTTC	CAWSRAGQPSTYNEQFF
TRBV7-7	-	-	TRBJ2-5	TGTGCTAGCAGCTTCGGGGGTTCAGAGACCCAGTACTTC	CASSFGGSETQYF
TRBV6-5	-	TRBD1	TRBJ2-7	TGTGCCAGCAGTTACACCCGGGACAGGGGTGAGCAGTACTTC	CASSYTRDRGEQYF
TRBV13	-	-	TRBJ2-7	TGTGCCAGCAGTACAGGTGCCTACGAGCAGTACTTC	CASSTGAYEQYF
TRBV2	-	-	TRBJ1-1	TGTGCCAGCAGTACAGGGACGAACACTGAAGCTTTCTTT	CASSTGTNTEAFF
TRBV5-1	few	-	TRBJ1-1	TGCGCCAGCAAGGACCCCCGCGGGAGAGCTTTCTTT	CASKDPRGRAFF
TRBV3-1/TRBV3-2	-	TRBD1	TRBJ1-2	TGTGCCAGCAGACCAACCGGGACAGATAACTATGGCTACACCTTC	CASRPTGTDNYGYTF
TRBV19	few	TRBD1	TRBJ1-2	TGTGCCAGTAGTATAGTGCGACAGGGGGCTGGCTATGGCTACACCTTC	CASSIVRQGAGYGYTF
TRBV7-9	few	-	TRBJ1-4	TGTGCCAGCAGGCACGTCGGGGAGAAACTGTTTTTT	CASRHVGEKLFF
TRBV3-1/TRBV3-2	once	TRBD2	TRBJ2-5	TGTGCCAGGGGACTAGCGTTGGGCACGCAGACCCAGTACTTC	CARGLALGTQTQYF
TRBV9	-	-	TRBJ1-1	TGTGCCAGCAGCGTAGCCGCGGGGGGCGAAGGTGAAGCTTTCTTT	CASSVAAGGEGEAFF
TRBV6-5	once	-	TRBJ2-5	TGTGCCAGCAGCCGGACTGATAAAGAGACCCAGTACTTC	CASSRTDKETQYF
TRBV3-1/TRBV3-2	-	-	TRBJ1-6	TGTGCCAGCAGCCAAGGGAACTACGTCTCACCCCTCCACTTT	CASSQGNYVSPLHF
TRBV3-1/TRBV3-2	-	TRBD1	TRBJ2-7	TGTGCCAGCAGCGCCCGGGACAGAGGACGTGCTGGCTACGAGCAGTACTTC	CASSARDRGRAGYEQYF
TRBV6-5	-	-	TRBJ1-5	TGTGCCAGCAGTTACTCTACAAATCAGCCCCAGCATTTT	CASSYSTNQPQHF
TRBV18	-	TRBD2	TRBJ2-3	TGTGCCAGCTCACCCTACTCGCTGGCGGGGGCAGATACGCAGTATTTT	CASSPYSLAGADTQYF
TRBV2	-	-	TRBJ2-7	TGTGCCAGCACCACAGACTCCTACGAGCAGTACTTC	CASTTDSYEQYF
TRBV7-9	few	TRBD1	TRBJ2-2	TGTGCCAGCAGCCTCGGACAGGGAAACACCGGGGAGCTGTTTTTT	CASSLGQGNTGELFF
TRBV4-3	-	-	TRBJ1-2	TGCGCCAGCAGCCAATACCTCGTGGGCGGGGCTAACTATGGCTACACCTTC	CASSQYLVGGANYGYTF
TRBV6-5	-	-	TRBJ2-5	TGTGCCAGCAGTCCATGGTCCAAAGGAGAAGAGACCCAGTACTTC	CASSPWSKGEETQYF
TRBV7-2	-	-	TRBJ2-7	TGTGCCAGCAGCTTTTCCGAGGCCTACGAGCAGTACTTC	CASSFSEAYEQYF
TRBV7-6	-	-	TRBJ1-3	TGTGCCAGCAGCTTAGAGGGGGATGGAAACACCATATATTTT	CASSLEGDGNTIYF
TRBV18	-	TRBD1	TRBJ1-5	TGTGCCAGCTCACCCAGAACAGGGGAAGGAGGCGGCAATCAGCCCCAGCATTTT	CASSPRTGEGGGNQPQHF
TRBV6-6	few	-	TRBJ1-4	TGTGCCAGCAGTAAACGACGCCAGGGTGCTAATGAAAAACTGTTTTTT	CASSKRRQGANEKLFF
TRBV18	-	-	TRBJ1-2	TGTGCCAGCTCACGGGCAGTCGGGGTCTCCCTAGATGGCTACACCTTC	CASSRAVGVSLDGYTF
TRBV5-5	-	-	TRBJ1-2	TGTGCCAGCAGCTTCGAACAGGACTATGGCTACACCTTC	CASSFEQDYGYTF
TRBV18	once	-	TRBJ2-5	TGTGCCAGCTCACCTGGCCACCAAGAGACCCAGTACTTC	CASSPGHQETQYF
TRBV5-6	-	TRBD1	TRBJ2-5	TGTGCCAGCAGCTTGGATGTCAGGGGGCGATCTCGGGAGACCCAGTACTTC	CASSLDVRGRSRETQYF
TRBV11-2	-	-	TRBJ2-7	TGTGCCAGCAGCCAGGGACTCGTTGGCGAGCAGTACTTC	CASSQGLVGEQYF
TRBV11-1	-	-	TRBJ2-7	TGTGCCAGCAGCATACAGGCGATGTCTGTAGAGCAGTACTTC	CASSIQAMSVEQYF
TRBV7-2	-	TRBD2	TRBJ2-4	TGTGCCAGCAGCTTACAGAGCGGGGGGGGAAACATTCAGTACTTC	CASSLQSGGGNIQYF
TRBV11-2	-	-	TRBJ2-5	TGTGCCAGCAGCTTAGCTAGGGGGGAGACCCAGTACTTC	CASSLARGETQYF
TRBV11-2	few	-	TRBJ2-1	TGTGCCAGCAGCCGGGAGACAGGGCCCTACAATGAGCAGTTCTTC	CASSRETGPYNEQFF
TRBV7-8	-	TRBD1	TRBJ1-4	TGTGCCAGCAGCTCCTCGGGACAGGGGGGGGAAAAACTGTTTTTT	CASSSSGQGGEKLFF
TRBV27	-	-	TRBJ1-1	TGTGCCAGCAGTTTAGAAGGGGTCACGAACACCGAAGCTTTCTTT	CASSLEGVTNTEAFF